This T cell receptor beta chain is from a study of OX40 agonist ivuxolimab in advanced cancers. About the research overall: Prior anti-PD-1, anti-PD-L1 or anti-CTLA-4 therapy was allowed; roughly 40% had some.

This clone was detected only once. The target antigen is unknown. CDR1 is LGHNA and CDR2 is YSLEER in the germline V gene. V gave up 0 bases and J gave up 1 base, with 16 bases separating them. The CDR3 consists of 18 residues. Overall study findings and caveats: With doses of 0.1 to 3.0 mg/kg, CD4+ and CD8+ blood T cells had undergone clonal expansion by week 6. Relative to CD4+ cells, CD8+ T cells on average had more expanded clones. Also showing low normalized T-cell clonal expansion were some of the nonresponders.

Measured with immunoSEQ multiplex PCR; TCRdb has only the in-frame clones, and not every one. This table has tens of thousands of clones, 75% to 90% appearing once. This chain links TRBV4-3 with TRBJ2-1, with D unclear. This TCR was recovered from an adult with an advanced solid tumor such as melanoma, head and neck, liver or kidney cancer. The source material was CD4+ or CD8+ T cells sorted from blood, sampled in a trial of the OX40 agonist ivuxolimab. The CDR3 nucleotides are TGCGCCAGCAGCCAAGACCTTTGGGTATTTGGATCCTACAATGAGCAGTTCTTC. Its protein product is CASSQDLWVFGSYNEQFF.